This T cell receptor (beta chain) was sequenced in a study of T cells in Graves' hyperthyroidism and ophthalmopathy. Broader study findings: Separation of ophthalmopathy from stable hyperthyroidism was achieved by a 13 V-J model.

Researchers amplified the TCR beta CDR3 regions from RNA transcripts. HTBI primers were used for first-round RT-PCR of the TCR CDR3. TCRdb re-derived calls from the multiplex PCR reads in MiXCR, one entry per CDR3 protein. The sample gives approximately 530,000 distinct CDR3 sequences, around 20% of which show up once; about 45% is in the top ten. This clonotype was seen a few times. What it binds is not known. Germline CDR1 is SGHVS and CDR2 is FQNEAQ. V lost 5 bases to trimming and J lost 6 bases, with 23 bases between them. The CDR3 has 17 residues. Material for sequencing was blood. The chain employs TRBV7-8 and TRBJ2-1; possibly TRBD1 for D (6 bases). This receptor was identified in a man between 35 and 55 years old with Graves' ophthalmopathy. The DNA for the CDR3 is TGTGCCAGCAGCAACCTGCGAGAAATTAACAGGGCCAATGAGCAGTTCTTC. Protein sequence: CASSNLREINRANEQFF. Combining the CDR3 with reference TRBV7-8 and TRBJ2-1 gives the whole variable domain GAGVSQSPRYKVAKRGQDVALRCDPISGHVSLFWYQQALGQGPEFLTYFQNEAQLDKSGLPSDRFFAERPEGSVSTLKIQRTQQEDSAVYLCASSNLREINRANEQFFGPGTRLTVL.